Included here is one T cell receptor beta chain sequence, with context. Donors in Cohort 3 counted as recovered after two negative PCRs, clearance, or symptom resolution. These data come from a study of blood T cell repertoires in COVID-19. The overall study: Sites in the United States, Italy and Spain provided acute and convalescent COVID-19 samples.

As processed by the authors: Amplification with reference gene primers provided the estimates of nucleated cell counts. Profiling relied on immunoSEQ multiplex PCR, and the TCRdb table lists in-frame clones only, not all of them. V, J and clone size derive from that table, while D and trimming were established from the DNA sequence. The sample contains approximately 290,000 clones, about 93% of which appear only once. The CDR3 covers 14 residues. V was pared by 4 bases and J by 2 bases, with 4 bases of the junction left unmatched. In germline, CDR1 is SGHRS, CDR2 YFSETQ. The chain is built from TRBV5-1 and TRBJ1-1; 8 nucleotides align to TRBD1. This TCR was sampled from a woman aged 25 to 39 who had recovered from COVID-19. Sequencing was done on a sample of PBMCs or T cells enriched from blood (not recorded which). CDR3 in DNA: TGCGCCAGCAGCGCCGGGACAGGAAACACTGAAGCTTTCTTT. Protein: CASSAGTGNTEAFF.